This T cell receptor beta chain was sequenced in a study of T-cell memory formation after mild COVID-19. Study information: TCR clusters were mostly confined to one donor each.

Study-level results: Confirmation of SARS-CoV-2 specificity was lacking for second-wave clones peaking day 37. Clones that contracted from day 15 to 85 were balanced CD4/CD8, while later expanders leaned CD4+. Largely, contracting CD4+ clones fell within CM and EM, and contracting CD8+ clones within EMRA.

Via MiXCR, TCRdb re-called the 5' RACE reads, giving one row per CDR3 protein. The repertoire holds about 430,000 distinct CDR3 sequences, with roughly 18% as singletons. This clonotype has only a few counts. Antigen: not known. V was trimmed by 5 bases and J by 1 base, leaving 18 bases between them. The CDR3 covers 16 residues. The germline gives CDR1 GTSNPN, CDR2 SVGIG (reference sequence). The chain joins TRBV30 to TRBJ2-4; D might be TRBD1 or TRBD2, each matching 6 bases. This sequence was found in a man aged 18-30 years who had mild COVID-19 (a few samples of this study predate the infection). Cell type and time point are not known. Input material: PBMCs or a T cell subset sorted from them (not recorded which). The CDR3: CAWGALGGTAKNIQYF. In nucleotides, the CDR3 is TGTGCCTGGGGCGCCCTAGGGGGGACGGCCAAAAACATTCAGTACTTC.